These 23 T cell receptor beta chains share one sample of origin, sequenced in a study of T cell responses to AZD1222 COVID-19 vaccine. Data came from immunoSEQ multiplex PCR; TCRdb stores just in-frame clones and leaves some out. The repertoire consists of roughly 170,000 clones, with 94% occurring once and the leading ten covering approximately 1.5%. Sequenced material: peripheral blood, taken 28 days after the second AZD1222 dose. These receptors came from an adult who received the AZD1222 COVID-19 vaccine.

The genes are TRBV20-1 and TRBJ1-2; no reliable D call. V was cut by 3 bases and J by 0 bases, with 17 bases left in between. This CDR3 is built from 16 residues. Germline assignment: CDR1 DFQATT and CDR2 SNEGSKA (reference sequence). The CDR3 loop is CSASGTLIPTNYGYTF. In DNA form, the CDR3 reads TGCAGTGCTAGTGGCACCCTAATTCCAACTAACTATGGCTACACCTTC.

V usage is TRBV28 and J usage is TRBJ2-7; D not certain. CDR1 and CDR2 (germline): MDHEN, SYDVKM. The V and J ends lost 8 bases and 5 bases respectively, with 16 bases between them. The CDR3 runs 13 residues. CDR3 loop: CASRTPSWDEQYF. CDR3 sequence (DNA): TGTGCCAGCCGTACCCCTAGTTGGGACGAGCAGTACTTC.

The CDR3 is CASSKGGSSAGNTIYF. The CDR3 region has the DNA TGTGCCAGCAGTAAGGGAGGGAGTAGTGCTGGAAACACCATATATTTT. The V and J genes are TRBV9 and TRBJ1-3, with D unclear. V dropped 5 bases and J dropped 2 bases, with 17 bases sitting between them. This CDR3 is built from 16 residues. CDR1 and CDR2 from the germline V gene are SGDLS and YYNGEE.

The CDR3 here is CASSPIVGGNTEAFF. CDR3 sequence (DNA): TGCGCCAGCAGCCCCATCGTCGGGGGTAACACTGAAGCTTTCTTT. The rearrangement uses TRBV5-1 and TRBJ1-1, with D tentatively TRBD1 (5 bases). V gave up 4 bases and J gave up 2 bases, with 15 bases separating them. CDR3 length: 15 residues. Germline V lookup: CDR1 SGHRS, CDR2 YFSETQ. Complete variable domain (other parts from reference TRBV5-1 and TRBJ1-1): KAGVTQTPRYLIKTRGQQVTLSCSPISGHRSVSWYQQTPGQGLQFLFEYFSETQRNKGNFPGRFSGRQFSNSRSEMNVSTLELGDSALYLCASSPIVGGNTEAFFGQGTRLTVV.

This clone was seen a single time. The rearrangement uses TRBV19 and TRBJ1-1; a weak D match, TRBD1 (6 bases). The ends were cut back, 7 bases at V and 4 bases at J, with 13 bases in the middle. Germline CDR1 reads LNHDA; CDR2 reads SQIVND (reference sequence). This CDR3 has 13 residues. The CDR3 DNA follows: TGTGCCAGTACCGGGGGCTTCGGCACTGAAGCTTTCTTT. Translating it yields CASTGGFGTEAFF.

This clone has a single count. The V call is TRBV7-9, the J call TRBJ1-2; 10 bases line up with TRBD1. V dropped 5 bases and J dropped 11; count of bases not matched to a gene: 5. The CDR3 has 12 residues. Germline V lookup: CDR1 SEHNR, CDR2 FQNEAQ (reference sequence). CDR3: CASSTRDRGYTF. In DNA form, the CDR3 reads TGTGCCAGCAGCACCCGGGACAGGGGATACACCTTC.

This sequence joins TRBV4-3 and TRBJ1-1; TRBD1 aligns across 7 bases. Germline loops: CDR1 LGHNA, CDR2 YSLEER. The CDR3 totals 13 residues. Trimming removed 3 bases from V and 3 bases from J; junction bases left unmatched: 1. In DNA form, the CDR3 reads TGCGCCAGCAGCCACACAGGGGACACTGAAGCTTTCTTT. Amino acid sequence: CASSHTGDTEAFF.

The rearrangement links TRBV7-6 to TRBJ2-3, with a possible D match to TRBD2 (5 bases). Trimming cost V 1 base and J 1 base, with 12 bases left between them. The CDR3 contains 16 residues. CDR1 is SGHVS, CDR2 FNYEAQ, per germline. The CDR3, as DNA: TGTGCCAGCAGCTTAGGGGTAGCGCGGGGCACAGATACGCAGTATTTT. It translates to CASSLGVARGTDTQYF.

The rearrangement uses TRBV28 and TRBJ1-6, with 9 bases identical to TRBD1. This CDR3 region has 19 residues. Trimming at V came to 6 bases and at J to 7 bases, leaving 19 bases not matched to a gene. The germline V gene encodes CDR1 MDHEN and CDR2 SYDVKM. The CDR3 protein is CASSNLLVTGQGMNSPLHF. DNA for the CDR3: TGTGCCAGCAGCAATTTGTTAGTAACGGGACAGGGAATGAATTCACCCCTCCACTTT.

The chain is built from TRBV15 and TRBJ1-5; 8 positions agree with TRBD1. CDR3 size: 16 residues. Germline CDR1 LNHNV, CDR2 YYDKDF (reference sequence). Germline trimming cut 0 bases from V and 6 bases from J; bases unmatched to any gene: 7. The CDR3 DNA follows: TGTGCCACCAGCAGAGATATACCAGGGGGCGCTCAGCCCCAGCATTTT. Its protein is CATSRDIPGGAQPQHF.

The chain is built from TRBV5-4 and TRBJ1-6; TRBD1 is a possible D gene (5 bases). The V end was cut by 3 bases, the J end by 7 bases, with 11 bases between. The CDR3 consists of 14 residues. CDR1 SGHNT and CDR2 YYREEE come from the germline V gene (reference sequence). CDR3 sequence reads: CASSSGTANSPLHF. CDR3 in DNA: TGTGCCAGCAGCTCTGGGACGGCGAATTCACCCCTCCACTTT.

V gene TRBV13 combines with J gene TRBJ1-4, with D perhaps matching TRBD1 (6 bases). Germline V CDR1 and CDR2: PRHDT, FYEKMQ (reference sequence). This CDR3 contains 14 residues. V gave up 8 bases and J gave up 7 bases, with 17 bases separating them. The CDR3 loop reads CASSIGGGGEKLFF. The CDR3 nucleotides are TGTGCCAGCTCGATTGGGGGAGGGGGTGAAAAACTGTTTTTT.

The rearrangement joins TRBV19 to TRBJ1-5; D remains unclear. V was trimmed by 5 bases and J by 6 bases, leaving 11 bases between them. This CDR3 is built from 13 residues. Germline CDR1 is LNHDA and CDR2 is SQIVND (reference sequence). CDR3 protein: CASSWSSTQPQHF. The CDR3 nucleotides read TGTGCCAGTAGTTGGAGTTCTACTCAGCCCCAGCATTTT.

This chain uses TRBV5-1 with TRBJ2-7, with a possible D match to TRBD2 (5 bases). The V and J ends lost 4 bases and 2 bases respectively, with 7 bases between them. The germline V gene encodes CDR1 SGHRS and CDR2 YFSETQ. The length of the CDR3 is 12 residues. DNA of the CDR3: TGCGCCAGCAGCACCGGGGCCTACGAGCAGTACTTC. Residues: CASSTGAYEQYF.

The rearrangement links TRBV18 to TRBJ1-1, with D perhaps matching TRBD1 (5 bases). Deletions cut 5 bases from V and 3 bases from J, with 13 bases between. The CDR3 spans 14 residues. Germline CDR1 and CDR2: KGHSH and LQKENI. Here the CDR3 DNA reads TGTGCCAGCTCATCGGGACCGACATACACTGAAGCTTTCTTT. Translated, it gives CASSSGPTYTEAFF.

This chain links TRBV6-1 with TRBJ2-3; D may be TRBD1 (6 bases). The CDR3 runs 15 residues. The V gene's germline CDR1 is MNHNS and CDR2 SASEGT. Trimming stripped 3 bases from V and 2 bases from J, with 12 bases between. The CDR3 bases are TGTGCCAGCAGTGAGCCGGGACAACTCACAGATACGCAGTATTTT. Translating gives CASSEPGQLTDTQYF.

V and J are TRBV18 and TRBJ1-1, with D tentatively TRBD1 (5 bases). V lost 6 bases to trimming and J lost 6 bases, with 11 bases between them. The germline V gene has CDR1 KGHSH and CDR2 LQKENI. The CDR3 runs 12 residues. CDR3 coding DNA: TGTGCCAGCTCGGGGGTACAGGCTGAAGCTTTCTTT. It is translated as CASSGVQAEAFF.

J is TRBJ2-6 and V is TRBV7-9; TRBD2 is a possible D gene (6 bases). The germline gives CDR1 SEHNR, CDR2 FQNEAQ (reference sequence). The V end lost 7 bases, the J end lost 2 bases, and 30 bases lay between the germline ends. The CDR3 totals 21 residues. This CDR3 is CASTTTGTEGVWLAGANVLTF. The DNA for the CDR3 is TGTGCCAGCACCACGACGGGGACGGAGGGTGTCTGGTTAGCTGGGGCCAACGTCCTGACTTTC.

The table lists this clone with a count of one. V gene TRBV6-5 combines with J gene TRBJ1-5; D gene unclear. This CDR3 is 13 amino acids long. Trimming pared 7 bases from V and 2 bases from J, leaving 9 bases between. In germline, CDR1 is MNHEY, CDR2 SVGAGI. The CDR3 here is CASTVDGNQPQHF. CDR3 in DNA: TGTGCCAGCACCGTGGACGGCAATCAGCCCCAGCATTTT.

The chain combines TRBV5-1 with TRBJ2-7; D possibly corresponds to TRBD1 (5 bases). V was cut by 0 bases and J by 4 bases, with 14 bases left in between. CDR1 is SGHRS, CDR2 YFSETQ, per germline. The CDR3 runs to 15 residues. Here the CDR3 reads CASSLDPGLSYEQYF. The CDR3 DNA follows: TGCGCCAGCAGCTTGGACCCAGGGTTGAGTTACGAGCAGTACTTC.

This clone has only one observation. The V and J genes are TRBV25-1 and TRBJ1-2; 8 nucleotides agree with TRBD1. Per the germline V gene, CDR1 is MGHDK and CDR2 is SYGVNS. This CDR3 has 15 residues. V gave up 1 base and J gave up 5 bases; unmatched junction bases: 6. Here the CDR3 DNA reads TGTGCCAGCAGTGAATTGGGACAGGACTTTTATGGCTACACCTTC. The encoded protein is CASSELGQDFYGYTF.

The J gene is TRBJ2-5, the V gene TRBV28; 15 bases are a match to TRBD2. V trimming: 6 bases; J trimming: 5 bases; junction bases outside the gene matches: 10. The CDR3 totals 17 residues. The germline gives CDR1 MDHEN, CDR2 SYDVKM. The CDR3, as DNA: TGTGCCAGCAGCCCGTGCGGACTAGCGGGGGGGGGCGAGACCCAGTACTTC. Translation gives CASSPCGLAGGGETQYF.

The chain employs TRBV6-6 and TRBJ2-7, with no clear D. The germline V and J ends were trimmed by 2 bases and 2 bases, with 7 bases remaining between them. The germline gives CDR1 MNHNY, CDR2 SVGAGI (reference sequence). The CDR3 contains 13 residues. CDR3 protein: CASSYGRAYEQYF. The CDR3 DNA reads TGTGCCAGCAGTTACGGTAGAGCCTACGAGCAGTACTTC.